This T cell receptor beta chain comes out of a study of cytotoxic CD8 clonotypes in ibrutinib-treated CLL (dated by TCRdb to about 2021). At the level of the whole study: The cohort included roughly 15 treatment-naive and some 10 relapsed/refractory patients; roughly 17 were IGHV unmutated. Responses were partial in approximately 24 patients and complete in 2; after median approximately 66 months follow-up, some 15 stayed in remission and roughly twelve progressed. Response samples were taken after a median of roughly a year on treatment, ranging from roughly 6 to 36 months. Samples averaged approximately 260,000 productive templates and about 94,000 productive rearrangements. Longitudinal samples were obtainable from about 30% of the roughly 86 participants in the trial. Cryopreserved peripheral blood mononuclear cells were collected before treatment, at response, and at either disease progression or sustained remission. Patients were still on ibrutinib when every remission and progressive disease sample was collected. Results the study describes overall, beyond this receptor: Clonality rose at ibrutinib response, remained stable during sustained remission, and dropped back toward baseline at progression. At baseline, clonality was higher than in age-matched healthy donors and showed a strong correlation with circulating CD8+ T-cell counts. Public clonotypes were rare and either shrank or stayed stable during treatment, and the rise in clonality at ibrutinib response reflected expansion of private clonotypes. Sampling times were not matched between sustained-remission and progressing patients, and lymph node repertoires were not studied.

Taken with the paper, the label for time point translates to: progressive disease on ibrutinib. For TCR beta library preparation, approximately 2.2 micrograms of genomic DNA were isolated from cryopreserved PBMCs. Longitudinal blood samples from CLL patients on ibrutinib monotherapy underwent high-throughput TCR beta sequencing. The patients took part in an open-label, single-center phase 2 trial of ibrutinib monotherapy. This clone appeared once. Its antigen target is currently unknown. Per-base quality was not reported, and no clone a single base away is much larger than it. A MiSeq instrument was used for deep resolution sequencing, which targeted depths ranging from 1 in 1 million up to 1 in 200,000 T cells, with coverage averaging 10x for each clonotype. The immunoSEQ hsTCRB Kit was used to generate TCR beta libraries. As for the original processing: The data were analyzed with ImmunoSEQ Analyzer and ImmunoSEQ Data Assistant, and V, D and J gene assignments followed IMGT definitions. Clonality was computed as one minus normalized Shannon entropy of productive rearrangement frequencies, ranging from 0 to 1. Public clonotype analysis was restricted to overrepresented clonotypes comprising at least 0.05% of each patient's repertoire. Thirteen repertoires from age-matched healthy donors, obtained from immuneACCESS, served as clonality controls. In TCRdb, the immuneACCESS table is reduced to in-frame sequences with V and J assigned. These tables do not hold every clone; where another copy was compared, an unresolved V gene accounts for under half, and the others remain unexplained. V, J and clone size are taken as reported in that table, and D and trimming were inferred from the DNA itself. The sample table holds 250,000 to 350,000 clones, of which less than 85% were seen once. About 6% of the sample is in the top ten clones.

CDR1 MNHEY and CDR2 SVGAGI are derived from the germline V gene. The CDR3 holds 15 amino acids from the cysteine to the phenylalanine. The only DNA kept is the CDR3, 45 bases in frame from the first base. V sheds 0 bases and J sheds 4 bases, leaving 12 bases between their ends. The V and J segments used are TRBV6-5 and TRBJ1-1, with no reliable assignment of the D segment. The TCR originated in a human donor with chronic lymphocytic leukemia. The sequences come from PBMCs, collected at disease progression, from a patient treated with ibrutinib. CDR3 protein: CASSYSGSLGTEAFF. The nucleotide sequence is TGTGCCAGCAGTTACTCAGGGAGTCTGGGCACTGAAGCTTTCTTT.